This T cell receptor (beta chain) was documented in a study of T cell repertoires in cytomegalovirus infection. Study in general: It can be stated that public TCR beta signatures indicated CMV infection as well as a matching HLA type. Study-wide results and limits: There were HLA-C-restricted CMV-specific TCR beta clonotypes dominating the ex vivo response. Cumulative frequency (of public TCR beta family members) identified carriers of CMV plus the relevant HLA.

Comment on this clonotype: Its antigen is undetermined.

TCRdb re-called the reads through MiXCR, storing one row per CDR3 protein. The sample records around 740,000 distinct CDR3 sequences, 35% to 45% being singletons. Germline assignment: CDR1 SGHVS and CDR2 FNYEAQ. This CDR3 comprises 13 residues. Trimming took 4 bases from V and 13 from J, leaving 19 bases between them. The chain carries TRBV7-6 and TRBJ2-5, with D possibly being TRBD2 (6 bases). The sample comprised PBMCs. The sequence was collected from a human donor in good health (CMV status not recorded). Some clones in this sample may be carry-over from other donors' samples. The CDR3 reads CASSSKGGANLYF. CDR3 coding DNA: TGTGCCAGCAGCTCCAAAGGAGGGGCAAACCTGTACTTC.